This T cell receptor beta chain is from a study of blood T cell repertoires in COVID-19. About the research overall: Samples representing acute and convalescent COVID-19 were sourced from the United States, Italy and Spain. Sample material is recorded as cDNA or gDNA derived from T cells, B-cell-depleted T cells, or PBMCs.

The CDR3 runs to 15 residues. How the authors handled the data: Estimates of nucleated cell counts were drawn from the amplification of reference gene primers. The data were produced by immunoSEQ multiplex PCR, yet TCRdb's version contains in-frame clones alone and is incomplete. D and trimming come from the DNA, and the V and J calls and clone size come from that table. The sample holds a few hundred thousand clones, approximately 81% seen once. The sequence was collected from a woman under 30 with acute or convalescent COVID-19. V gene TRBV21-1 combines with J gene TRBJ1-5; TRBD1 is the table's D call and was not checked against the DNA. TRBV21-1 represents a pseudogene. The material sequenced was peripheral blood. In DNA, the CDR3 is TGTGCCAGCATCCAGAGGGGGAGTAGGACTCAGCCCCAGCATTTT. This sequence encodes CASIQRGSRTQPQHF.